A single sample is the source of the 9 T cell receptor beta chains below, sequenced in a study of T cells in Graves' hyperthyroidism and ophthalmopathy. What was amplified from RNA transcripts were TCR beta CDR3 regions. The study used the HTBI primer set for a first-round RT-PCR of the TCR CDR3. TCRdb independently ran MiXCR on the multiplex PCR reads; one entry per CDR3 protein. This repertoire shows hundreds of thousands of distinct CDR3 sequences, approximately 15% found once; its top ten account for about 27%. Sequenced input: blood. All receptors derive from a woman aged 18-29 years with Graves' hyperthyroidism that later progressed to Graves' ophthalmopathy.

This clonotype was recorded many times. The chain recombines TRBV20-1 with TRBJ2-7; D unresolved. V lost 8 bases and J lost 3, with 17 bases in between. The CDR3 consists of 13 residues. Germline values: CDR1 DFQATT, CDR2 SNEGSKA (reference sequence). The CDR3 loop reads CSLDPRKGYEQYF. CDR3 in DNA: TGCAGTTTAGACCCCCGAAAGGGCTACGAGCAGTACTTC.

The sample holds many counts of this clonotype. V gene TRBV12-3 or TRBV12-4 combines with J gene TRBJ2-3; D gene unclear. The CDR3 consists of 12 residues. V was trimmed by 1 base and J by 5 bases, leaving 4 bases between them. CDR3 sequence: CASSLEKDTQYF. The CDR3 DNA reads TGTGCCAGCAGTTTAGAAAAAGATACGCAGTATTTT.

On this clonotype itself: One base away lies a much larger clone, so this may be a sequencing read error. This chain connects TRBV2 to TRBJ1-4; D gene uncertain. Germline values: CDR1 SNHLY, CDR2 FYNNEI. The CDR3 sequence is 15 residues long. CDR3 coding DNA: TGTGCCAGCAGCCTCCCGTCAGAGGGCAATGAAAAACCGTTTTTT. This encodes CASSLPSEGNEKPFF.

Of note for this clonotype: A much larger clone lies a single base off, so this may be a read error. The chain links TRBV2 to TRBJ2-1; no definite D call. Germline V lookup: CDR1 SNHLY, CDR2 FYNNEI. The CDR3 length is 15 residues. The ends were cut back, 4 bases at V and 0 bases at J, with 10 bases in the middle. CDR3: CASSGAISSYNEQFF. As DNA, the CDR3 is TGTGCCAGCAGTGGAGCTATAAGCTCCTACAATGAGCAGTTCTTC. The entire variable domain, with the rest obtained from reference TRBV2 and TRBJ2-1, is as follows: EPEVTQTPSHQVTQMGQEVILRCVPISNHLYFYWYRQILGQKVEFLVSFYNNEISEKSEIFDDQFSVERPDGSNFTLKIRSTKLEDSAMYFCASSGAISSYNEQFFGPGTRLTVL.

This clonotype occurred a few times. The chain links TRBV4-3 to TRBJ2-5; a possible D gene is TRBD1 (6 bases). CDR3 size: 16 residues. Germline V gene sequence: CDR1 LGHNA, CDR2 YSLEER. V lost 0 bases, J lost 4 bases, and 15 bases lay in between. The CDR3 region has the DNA TGCGCCAGCAGCCAAGACGTACAGGGTTCGCGAGAGACCCAGTACTTC. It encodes CASSQDVQGSRETQYF.

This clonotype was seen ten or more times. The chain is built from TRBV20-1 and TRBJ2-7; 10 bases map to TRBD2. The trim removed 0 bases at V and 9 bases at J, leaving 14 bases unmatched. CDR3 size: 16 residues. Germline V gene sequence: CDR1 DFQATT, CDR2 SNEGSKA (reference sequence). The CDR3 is CSARDGTLAGASRQYF. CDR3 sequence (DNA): TGCAGTGCTAGAGATGGCACTCTAGCGGGAGCCTCCCGGCAGTACTTC.

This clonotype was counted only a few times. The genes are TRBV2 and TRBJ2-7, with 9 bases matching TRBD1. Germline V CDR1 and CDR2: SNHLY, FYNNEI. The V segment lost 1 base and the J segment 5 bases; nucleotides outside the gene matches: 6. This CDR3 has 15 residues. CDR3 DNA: TGTGCCAGCAGTGAAGTCGGGACAGGGCCCCACGAGCAGTACTTC. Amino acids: CASSEVGTGPHEQYF.

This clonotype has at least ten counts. The DNA of the CDR3 is TGCAGTGCTAGAGATCCAATGGGGACAGATACGCAGTATTTT. Protein product: CSARDPMGTDTQYF. The rearrangement uses TRBV20-1 and TRBJ2-3; D not certain. The V gene's germline CDR1 is DFQATT and CDR2 SNEGSKA (reference sequence). The V end lost 0 bases, the J end lost 3 bases, and 10 bases lay between the germline ends. This CDR3 contains 14 residues.

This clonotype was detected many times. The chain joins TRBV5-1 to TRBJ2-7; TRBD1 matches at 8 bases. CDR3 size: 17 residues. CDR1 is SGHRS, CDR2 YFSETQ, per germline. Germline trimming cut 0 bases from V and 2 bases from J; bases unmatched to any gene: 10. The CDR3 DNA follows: TGCGCCAGCAGCTTGGGACAGGGGCCAGCGGCCGCCTACGAGCAGTACTTC. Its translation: CASSLGQGPAAAYEQYF.